The rows below give T cell receptor beta chains drawn from one sample of a study of blood T cell repertoires in COVID-19. Here immunoSEQ multiplex PCR was the method, and the copy in TCRdb shows in-frame clones only, minus some. The sample shows 400,000 or so clones, approximately 91% of them seen only once. Sequencing input: peripheral blood. These receptors were collected from a woman aged 35 to 49 with COVID-19, enrolled during active disease. Each CDR3 is given with its conserved first and last residue. Fields, in order: D gene, V gene, J gene, clone size, CDR3 protein, CDR3 DNA. A D gene is named only where the DNA matches it firmly. Clone size is stated in some rows and not others, as once, few, many or a class when expanded.

>-|TRBV4-1|TRBJ1-2|-
CASSQDNGRNPYGYTF
TGCGCCAGCAGCCAAGATAACGGCAGGAACCCCTATGGCTACACCTTC
>TRBD1|TRBV7-2|TRBJ1-2|-
CASSFTGTDYGYTF
TGTGCCAGCAGCTTCACCGGGACAGACTATGGCTACACCTTC
>TRBD1|TRBV6-5|TRBJ2-1|-
CASSYSGQGTYNEQFF
TGTGCCAGCAGTTACTCCGGACAGGGAACATACAATGAGCAGTTCTTC
>-|TRBV27|TRBJ1-2|-
CASSHRLDSNYGYTF
TGTGCCAGCAGCCACCGTTTAGACTCGAACTATGGCTACACCTTC
>TRBD1|TRBV19|TRBJ1-1|-
CASSIGQATEAFF
TGTGCCAGTAGTATCGGACAGGCCACTGAAGCTTTCTTT
>-|TRBV25-1|TRBJ1-4|-
CASSDSTTNEKLFF
TGTGCCAGCAGTGATTCTACAACTAATGAAAAACTGTTTTTT
>-|TRBV7-3|TRBJ2-2|-
CASSLGRGLNTGELFF
TGTGCCAGCAGCTTAGGCAGGGGTCTGAACACCGGGGAGCTGTTTTTT
>-|TRBV5-1|TRBJ1-2|-
CASSLAEGALESGYTF
TGCGCCAGCAGCTTGGCTGAAGGAGCGTTGGAGAGCGGCTACACCTTC
>TRBD2|TRBV2|TRBJ2-2|-
CASSQKKGGRSNTGELFF
TGTGCCAGCAGCCAAAAAAAGGGCGGGAGGTCGAACACCGGGGAGCTGTTTTTT
>TRBD2|TRBV4-1|TRBJ2-7|-
CASSQPTSNEQYF
TGCGCCAGCAGCCAACCGACTAGCAACGAGCAGTACTTC
>-|TRBV7-3|TRBJ2-1|-
CASSRGGYNEQFF
TGTGCCAGCAGCAGGGGGGGTTACAATGAGCAGTTCTTC
>TRBD1|TRBV29-1|TRBJ1-2|-
CSVLLLRIQGLYGYTF
TGCAGCGTTCTCCTCCTACGGATACAGGGGCTCTATGGCTACACCTTC
>-|TRBV6-5|TRBJ1-1|-
CASSLTSPAPEAFF
TGTGCCAGCAGCCTTACTTCTCCCGCCCCTGAAGCTTTCTTT
>TRBD2|TRBV7-2|TRBJ2-3|-
CASSLAGGFTDTQYF
TGTGCCAGCAGTTTAGCGGGGGGGTTCACAGATACGCAGTATTTT
>-|TRBV6-6|TRBJ1-3|-
CATLSSGSGNTIYF
TGTGCCACCCTCTCTTCGGGCTCTGGAAACACCATATATTTT
>-|TRBV28|TRBJ1-2|once
CASSPPLQGLGYGYTF
TGTGCCAGCAGCCCCCCCCTACAGGGTCTGGGATATGGCTACACCTTC
>-|TRBV30|TRBJ1-5|-
CAWSVGTKKSNQPQHF
TGTGCCTGGAGTGTAGGGACTAAGAAGAGCAATCAGCCCCAGCATTTT
>-|TRBV15|TRBJ1-1|-
CATSREGREGTEAFF
TGTGCCACCAGCAGAGAGGGCAGGGAGGGGACTGAAGCTTTCTTT
>TRBD1|TRBV27|TRBJ1-4|few
CASSVRQGSRKKLFF
TGTGCCAGCAGTGTCCGACAGGGGAGTCGGAAGAAACTGTTTTTT
>TRBD2|TRBV10-3|TRBJ2-1|-
CATGGTSGQYNEQFF
TGTGCCACCGGGGGGACTAGCGGGCAATACAATGAGCAGTTCTTC
>TRBD2|TRBV28|TRBJ2-5|-
CASTSSLAGETQYF
TGTGCCAGCACCTCCTCCCTAGCGGGAGAGACCCAGTACTTC
>TRBD1|TRBV10-3|TRBJ1-5|-
CAISEPGQSNQPQHF
TGTGCCATCAGTGAGCCGGGACAGAGCAATCAGCCCCAGCATTTT
>-|TRBV28|TRBJ1-3|-
CASSLPARGLLSGNTIYF
TGTGCCAGCAGTTTACCCGCAAGGGGATTACTCTCTGGAAACACCATATATTTT
>TRBD1|TRBV5-1|TRBJ2-5|few
CASSRGQQETQYF
TGCGCCAGCAGCAGGGGACAGCAAGAGACCCAGTACTTC
>-|TRBV7-8|TRBJ2-2|-
CASSLRRHTGELFF
TGTGCCAGCAGCTTACGTCGTCACACCGGGGAGCTGTTTTTT
>-|TRBV19|TRBJ2-7|-
CASTKGLLSSYEQYF
TGTGCCAGTACCAAGGGACTTCTCAGCTCCTACGAGCAGTACTTC
>TRBD1|TRBV7-2|TRBJ1-6|few
CASSFQGANNSPLHF
TGTGCCAGCAGCTTTCAGGGGGCGAATAATTCACCCCTCCACTTT
>-|TRBV7-2|TRBJ1-1|-
CASSLTGITEAFF
TGTGCCAGCAGCTTAACAGGGATCACTGAAGCTTTCTTT
>-|TRBV27|TRBJ1-3|few
CASSQLGGISGNTIYF
TGTGCCAGCAGCCAACTCGGGGGGATCTCTGGAAACACCATATATTTT
>-|TRBV7-2|TRBJ2-1|-
CASSLGGSSSYNEQFF
TGTGCCAGCAGCTTAGGGGGCAGTAGCTCCTACAATGAGCAGTTCTTC
>-|TRBV27|TRBJ1-1|-
CASTRTARDTEAFF
TGTGCCAGCACCCGGACAGCGAGGGACACTGAAGCTTTCTTT
>-|TRBV10-3|TRBJ2-7|-
CAISEEVSYEQYF
TGTGCCATCAGTGAAGAGGTTTCCTACGAGCAGTACTTC
>-|TRBV19|TRBJ1-1|few
CASSNQVNTEAFF
TGTGCCAGTAGTAACCAGGTGAACACTGAAGCTTTCTTT
>-|TRBV9|TRBJ2-6|-
CASSVVGVSGGANVLTF
TGTGCCAGCAGCGTAGTCGGCGTCTCGGGTGGGGCCAACGTCCTGACTTTC
>-|TRBV4-3|TRBJ1-4|-
CASSQVLRQTNEKLFF
TGCGCCAGCAGCCAAGTCTTGAGACAGACAAATGAAAAACTGTTTTTT
>-|TRBV5-4|TRBJ1-1|-
CASSFRGSTEAFF
TGTGCCAGCAGCTTTCGGGGGAGCACTGAAGCTTTCTTT
>-|TRBV4-3|TRBJ2-2|-
CASSQDRLSPNTGELFF
TGCGCCAGCAGCCAAGACCGGTTAAGTCCGAACACCGGGGAGCTGTTTTTT
>-|TRBV5-8|TRBJ2-2|-
CASSPGWGELFF
TGTGCCAGCAGCCCGGGATGGGGGGAGCTGTTTTTT
>-|TRBV30|TRBJ1-2|-
CAWSVLSGSHYGYTF
TGTGCCTGGAGTGTACTTTCAGGGTCCCACTATGGCTACACCTTC
>TRBD2|TRBV15|TRBJ2-1|-
CATSRGGAPEQFF
TGTGCCACCAGCCGCGGGGGGGCGCCGGAGCAGTTCTTC
>-|TRBV10-2|TRBJ2-1|-
CASSESVAASYNEQFF
TGCGCCAGCAGTGAGTCGGTTGCGGCCTCCTACAATGAGCAGTTCTTC
>-|TRBV7-8|TRBJ2-1|once
CASSSMDEQFF
TGTGCCAGCAGCTCTATGGATGAGCAGTTCTTC
>-|TRBV10-3|TRBJ1-1|-
CALQGHLNTEAFF
TGTGCCTTACAGGGACATCTGAACACTGAAGCTTTCTTT
>-|TRBV5-6|TRBJ1-5|-
CASSPYGVSQPQHF
TGTGCCAGCAGCCCCTACGGGGTGTCACAGCCCCAGCATTTT
>TRBD1|TRBV5-5|TRBJ1-1|-
CASRAGTGKTEAFF
TGTGCCAGCAGAGCAGGGACAGGAAAAACTGAAGCTTTCTTT
>-|TRBV7-2|TRBJ1-1|-
CASSPVRSEAFF
TGTGCCAGCAGCCCCGTCCGGTCTGAAGCTTTCTTT
>TRBD1|TRBV2|TRBJ1-4|-
CASRYQGQTNEKLFF
TGTGCCAGCAGGTACCAGGGACAGACTAATGAAAAACTGTTTTTT
>TRBD1|TRBV7-2|TRBJ1-5|-
CASSLDAGGSNQPQHF
TGTGCCAGCAGCTTAGACGCAGGGGGCAGCAATCAGCCCCAGCATTTT
>TRBD1|TRBV5-1|TRBJ2-7|-
CATSRDRGASEQYF
TGCGCCACCAGCCGGGACAGGGGGGCCAGCGAGCAGTACTTC
>TRBD1|TRBV29-1|TRBJ2-7|once
CSARTGGEYEQYF
TGCAGCGCCCGGACAGGGGGCGAATACGAGCAGTACTTC
>-|TRBV9|TRBJ1-1|-
CASSVVSGGRGTEAFF
TGTGCCAGCAGCGTAGTCTCGGGGGGCCGAGGCACTGAAGCTTTCTTT
>TRBD2|TRBV4-2|TRBJ2-5|-
CASSQDSGGAGETQYF
TGTGCCAGCAGCCAAGATAGCGGGGGGGCCGGAGAGACCCAGTACTTC
>-|TRBV2|TRBJ1-2|-
CASSIELTVSYTF
TGTGCCAGCAGTATTGAACTGACAGTAAGCTACACCTTC
>-|TRBV2|TRBJ2-7|-
CASTRRRNPYF
TGTGCCAGCACCCGAAGGCGGAACCCGTACTTC
>-|TRBV6-5|TRBJ2-7|-
CASSYSSVGSYEQYF
TGTGCCAGCAGTTACTCTAGTGTCGGCTCCTACGAGCAGTACTTC
>-|TRBV12-3/TRBV12-4|TRBJ2-7|-
CASSLGQVRHF
TGTGCCAGCAGTTTAGGACAGGTTCGTCACTTC